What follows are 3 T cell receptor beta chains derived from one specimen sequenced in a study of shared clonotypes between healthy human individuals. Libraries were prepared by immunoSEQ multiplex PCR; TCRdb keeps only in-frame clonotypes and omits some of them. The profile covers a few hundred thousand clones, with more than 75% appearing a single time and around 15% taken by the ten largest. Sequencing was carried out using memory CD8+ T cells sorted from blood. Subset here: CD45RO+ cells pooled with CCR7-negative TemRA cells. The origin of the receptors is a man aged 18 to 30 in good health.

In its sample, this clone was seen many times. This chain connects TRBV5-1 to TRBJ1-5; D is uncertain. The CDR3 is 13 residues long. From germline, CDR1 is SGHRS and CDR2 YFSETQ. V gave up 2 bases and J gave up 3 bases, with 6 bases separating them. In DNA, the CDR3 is TGCGCCAGCAGCTTATCAGCCAATCAGCCCCAGCATTTT. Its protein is CASSLSANQPQHF.

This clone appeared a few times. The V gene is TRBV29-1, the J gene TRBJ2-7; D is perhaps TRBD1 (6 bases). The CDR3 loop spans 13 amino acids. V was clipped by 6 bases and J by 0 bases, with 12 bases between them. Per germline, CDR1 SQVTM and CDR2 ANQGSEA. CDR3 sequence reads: CSVTGTTSYEQYF. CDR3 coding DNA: TGCAGCGTCACCGGGACAACCTCCTACGAGCAGTACTTC.

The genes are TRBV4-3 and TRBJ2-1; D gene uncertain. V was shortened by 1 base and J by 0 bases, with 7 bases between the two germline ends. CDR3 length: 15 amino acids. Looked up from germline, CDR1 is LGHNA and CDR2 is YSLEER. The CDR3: CASSQGVTSYNEQFF. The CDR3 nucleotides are TGCGCCAGCAGCCAAGGGGTTACCTCCTACAATGAGCAGTTCTTC.